This TCR beta chain was sequenced in a study of shared clonotypes between healthy human individuals. Overall study findings and caveats: Sequencing of the sorted subsets was shown by rarefaction to be incomplete despite large depth. Larger richness was generally estimated for naive than memory subsets. The study found lower generation probabilities in non-shared clonotypes than in those shared by all four donors.

About this clone itself: No antigen is known for it.

The data were produced by immunoSEQ multiplex PCR, yet TCRdb's version contains in-frame clones alone and is incomplete. The sample shows millions of clones, 90% to 95% of them seen only once. The sequence was collected from a young man in good health. Some clones in this sample may be carry-over from other donors' samples. The sequencing sample was made of naive CD4+ T cells from PBMCs. Noted subset: CD45RA+ positively selected.

CDR3 nucleotide sequence: TGTGCCAGCAGTTTAGGCCTAGGGGACAGGGGGCCCGGTTTGACCCAGTACTTC. This sequence encodes CASSLGLGDRGPGLTQYF. V usage is TRBV28 and J usage is TRBJ2-5, with TRBD1 identical over 12 bases. Germline V lookup: CDR1 MDHEN, CDR2 SYDVKM. The CDR3 has 18 residues. V trimming: 2 bases; J trimming: 7 bases; junction bases outside the gene matches: 14.